This T cell receptor beta chain was recorded in a study of T cells after yellow fever vaccination (dated 2019 in TCRdb). Regarding the complete study: The SMART-Seq v4 Ultra Low Input RNA kit was used to prepare libraries from fractions with low cell numbers. To follow T-cell clones before and after both primary and booster YFV17D yellow fever vaccination, bulk TCR alpha and beta repertoires underwent longitudinal sequencing. The cohort comprised two healthy male donors, one aged 18 to 29 and one aged 30 to 40 years. Blood samples were taken at several timepoints before and after primary and secondary immunization, and bulk PBMC replicates and cell subsets were isolated.

From its cysteine to its phenylalanine, the CDR3 spans 15 amino acids. The CDR3 DNA has 45 bases and is translated from base 1. V and J lose 2 bases and 2 bases, and a span of 13 bases separates them. In the germline V gene, CDR1 corresponds to KGHSH and CDR2 to LQKENI. TCRdb names Illumina NovaSeq 6000 as the instrument used. Synthesis of TCR cDNA relied on 5'RACE template switching, a step that introduced a universal primer site along with unique molecular identifiers. Priming of cDNA synthesis was performed from both the TCR alpha and TCR beta constant segments. Two PCR steps were used to amplify libraries, with sample barcodes and sequencing adapters being added in the second step. Sequencing of libraries was performed on Illumina HiSeq 2500 (2x100 bp) or NovaSeq (2x150 bp). Per the authors' processing: Demultiplexing of reads and collapsing into UMI consensus sequences were performed with MIGEC, and V(D)J alignment was carried out with MiXCR. Vaccine-responding clonotypes were identified with edgeR using replicate PBMC samples, with FDR below 0.01 and a log2 fold change above 5 up to day 15 being required. CD4 or CD8 identity was assigned to each bulk clonotype according to whether the clonotype was present at higher abundance in the sequenced CD4 repertoire or the sequenced CD8 repertoire. Using fastp trimming at Q25 and MiXCR clonotype assembly, TCRdb reanalyzed the public sequencing data and kept in-frame beta chains. One record per CDR3 amino acid sequence lists the most common genes and DNA. TCRdb, not the original authors, processed these V and J calls. In this sample the table shows hundreds of thousands of distinct CDR3 sequences, 3.6% of which occur a single time. Together, the top ten hold 23% of the sample.

Study-wide findings and limitations: Compared with the primary T-cell response, the secondary T-cell response was faster but weaker, reaching its peak on day 5 rather than on day 15. Because only a couple of donors were included in the study, the extent to which the findings can be generalized is limited. Computational filtering was needed because FACS-sorted repertoires could contain abundant contaminating clonotypes from the bulk population. After the booster, most of the clones that had expanded following primary vaccination were detected again (roughly 97% of CD4 and around 90% of CD8), which suggests that memory was broadly maintained. A small fraction of clonotypes appeared in both the CD4 and CD8 compartments, likely as a result of convergent recombination.

This clonotype has ten or more counts. It has no known antigen specificity. Base qualities are missing; no much larger clone stands one base away. The treatment or condition label, read with the paper, signifies: live attenuated yellow fever vaccine strain. Two biological replicates of bulk PBMCs were collected at each blood-draw timepoint. PBMCs were isolated from peripheral blood using a standard Ficoll-Paque protocol. RNA was extracted with TriZol from bulk PBMCs, CD4 and CD8 fractions, and dextramer-positive and dextramer-negative fractions. This TCR was recovered from a man aged 18 to 30 who received the YFV17D yellow fever vaccine. This specimen was PBMCs, taken on the day of the yellow fever booster vaccination. The sequence links TRBV18 to TRBJ2-7; a tentative D call is TRBD1 (6 bases match). The nucleotide sequence reads TGTGCCAGCTCACCAGGGACATCCCGAACCTACGAGCAGTACTTC. Its amino acids are CASSPGTSRTYEQYF.